These 17 T cell receptor beta chains were all obtained from the same sample, sequenced in a study of shared clonotypes between healthy human individuals. Here immunoSEQ multiplex PCR was the method, and the copy in TCRdb shows in-frame clones only, minus some. This sample has roughly 2.2 million clones, with more than 80% found just once. Input material: naive CD4+ T cells from PBMCs. Specified subset: CD45RA+ positively selected. The source is a man in his late teens or twenties in good health. Some clones in this sample may be carry-over from other donors' samples.

The rearrangement links TRBV7-9 to TRBJ1-3; the D gene is possibly TRBD1 (5 bases). Germline CDR1 is SEHNR and CDR2 is FQNEAQ (reference sequence). V was trimmed by 3 bases and J by 0 bases, leaving 12 bases between them. This CDR3 comprises 16 residues. This chain's CDR3 is CASSLRQMISGNTIYF. In DNA, the CDR3 is TGTGCCAGCAGCTTGAGACAGATGATCTCTGGAAACACCATATATTTT.

The chain uses TRBV6-1 and TRBJ2-3; 11 bases fit TRBD2. In germline, CDR1 is MNHNS, CDR2 SASEGT. Trimming removed 4 bases from V and 3 bases from J; junction bases left unmatched: 15. The CDR3 has 19 amino acids. The CDR3 DNA follows: TGTGCCAGCAGTGGTGGTAGCGGGAGGGCACCGAGGGTAACAGATACGCAGTATTTT. This gives the protein CASSGGSGRAPRVTDTQYF.

The CDR3 region has the DNA TGCGCCAGCAGCCAAGAGGGGTGGGGTTCTAATGAAGCTTTCTTT. Its translation is CASSQEGWGSNEAFF. V usage is TRBV4-3 and J usage is TRBJ1-1; the D is unclear. The CDR3 is 15 residues long. Germline lookup yields CDR1 LGHNA and CDR2 YSLEER. Deletions cut 0 bases from V and 7 bases from J, with 15 bases between.

The chain is built from TRBV5-1 and TRBJ2-7; the D is unclear. This CDR3 is 14 amino acids long. V shed 4 bases and J shed 3 bases, with 14 bases lying between them. CDR1 and CDR2 (germline): SGHRS, YFSETQ. The CDR3 loop reads CASSPEPKYYEQYF. The CDR3 region has the DNA TGCGCCAGCAGCCCGGAACCGAAGTACTACGAGCAGTACTTC.

The chain combines TRBV11-3 with TRBJ2-1, with 10 bases that match TRBD1. Trimming took 4 bases from V and 5 from J; bases not matched to a gene: 5. This CDR3 is built from 15 residues. Germline V lookup: CDR1 SGHNT, CDR2 YENEEA. Here the CDR3 reads CASSSDRGLHNEQFF. Written as DNA, the CDR3 is TGTGCCAGCAGCTCCGACAGGGGGCTCCACAATGAGCAGTTCTTC.

The table lists this clone with a count of one. The rearrangement joins TRBV2 to TRBJ2-2; weak D call: TRBD2 (5 bases). Germline V gives CDR1 SNHLY, CDR2 FYNNEI. The CDR3 spans 17 residues. The germline V and J ends were trimmed by 2 bases and 1 base, with 14 bases remaining between them. In nucleotides, the CDR3 is TGTGCCAGCAGTGAAAACGGACTCTTTTTGAACACCGGGGAGCTGTTTTTT. It encodes CASSENGLFLNTGELFF. The full variable domain, completed using reference TRBV2 and TRBJ2-2, is EPEVTQTPSHQVTQMGQEVILRCVPISNHLYFYWYRQILGQKVEFLVSFYNNEISEKSEIFDDQFSVERPDGSNFTLKIRSTKLEDSAMYFCASSENGLFLNTGELFFGEGSRLTVL.

Here the CDR3 DNA reads TGTGCCGGGACAGGCTACTCTGGAAACACCATATATTTT. This sequence encodes CAGTGYSGNTIYF. The chain has TRBV30 and TRBJ1-3, with TRBD1 identical over 8 bases. The CDR3 is made up of 13 amino acids. Trimming removed 8 bases from V and 0 bases from J; junction bases left unmatched: 3. In germline, CDR1 is GTSNPN, CDR2 SVGIG (reference sequence).

V and J are TRBV28 and TRBJ2-5; TRBD1 is a possible D gene (5 bases). The germline V gene encodes CDR1 MDHEN and CDR2 SYDVKM. The V end lost 3 bases, the J end lost 5 bases, and 7 bases lay between the germline ends. The CDR3 consists of 12 residues. CDR3 in DNA: TGTGCCAGCAGTTTGGGGCACGAGACCCAGTACTTC. It yields the protein CASSLGHETQYF.

This clone was seen just once. This chain links TRBV10-3 with TRBJ1-1; 8 bases are a match to TRBD1. V lost 4 bases to trimming and J lost 8 bases; unmatched junction nucleotides: 3. The CDR3 is made up of 12 amino acids. From germline, CDR1 is ENHRY and CDR2 SYGVKD. CDR3 amino acids: CAISATGEEAFF. In nucleotides, the CDR3 is TGTGCCATCAGTGCGACAGGGGAGGAAGCTTTCTTT.

The rearrangement uses TRBV6-5 and TRBJ2-7; 7 bases match TRBD2. With V trimmed by 2 bases and J by 4 bases, 5 bases remained unmatched. This CDR3 comprises 14 residues. Germline CDR1 and CDR2: MNHEY and SVGAGI. The CDR3 protein is CASSYGAGLYEQYF. The DNA of the CDR3 is TGTGCCAGCAGTTACGGAGCGGGATTATACGAGCAGTACTTC.

V usage is TRBV7-2 and J usage is TRBJ2-7, with 9 bases aligning to TRBD2. Germline values: CDR1 SGHTA, CDR2 FQGNSA. The V and J ends lost 3 bases and 6 bases, in that order; junction bases with no gene match: 9. The CDR3 is made up of 15 amino acids. The CDR3 DNA follows: TGTGCCAGCAGCTTTGTGTTAGCGGGAGTGGGCGAGCAGTACTTC. Translation: CASSFVLAGVGEQYF.

The chain has TRBV2 and TRBJ1-1; 8 nucleotides align to TRBD1. The CDR3 covers 13 residues. V lost 7 bases, J lost 5 bases, and 6 bases stayed unmatched. Germline V lookup: CDR1 SNHLY, CDR2 FYNNEI. The CDR3 DNA reads as TGTGCCAGCACGACAGGGGCCGGGACTGAAGCTTTCTTT. It translates to CASTTGAGTEAFF.

The chain joins TRBV5-6 to TRBJ2-1; 9 bases are a match to TRBD1. CDR1 is SGHDT, CDR2 YYEEEE, per germline. Trimming cost V 3 bases and J 4 bases; bases outside gene matches: 5. CDR3 length equals 15 residues. In DNA, the CDR3 is TGTGCCAGCAGCTGGGGACAGGGATGGTACAATGAGCAGTTCTTC. This sequence encodes CASSWGQGWYNEQFF.

The rearrangement uses TRBV7-2 and TRBJ2-7; TRBD2 aligns across 15 bases. CDR1 and CDR2 from the germline V gene are SGHTA and FQGNSA. With V trimmed by 5 bases and J by 5 bases, 7 bases remained unmatched. The CDR3 runs to 16 residues. CDR3 bases: TGTGCCAGCAGCCCTAAGGGACTAGCGGGAGGCCACGAGCAGTACTTC. Residues: CASSPKGLAGGHEQYF.

The genes are TRBV30 and TRBJ2-7; 8 bases fit TRBD2. After removal of 4 bases from V and 3 bases from J, the junction contained 11 bases not matched to a gene. There are 15 residues in the CDR3. CDR1 is GTSNPN and CDR2 is SVGIG in the germline V gene (reference sequence). Here the CDR3 reads CAWNPPGRARYEQYF. The CDR3 DNA reads as TGTGCCTGGAACCCTCCCGGGAGGGCACGCTACGAGCAGTACTTC.

In DNA form, the CDR3 reads TGCGCCAGTAGGAGGGCTATCACCGGGGAGCTGTTTTTT. It is translated as CASRRAITGELFF. The chain uses TRBV10-2 and TRBJ2-2; TRBD2 is a possible D gene (6 bases). This CDR3 is built from 13 residues. Trimming shortened V by 9 bases and J by 4 bases, and 12 bases separated the two germline ends. The V gene's germline CDR1 is WSHSY and CDR2 SAAADI.

The V and J genes are TRBV5-1 and TRBJ1-2; no firm D call. This CDR3 is 11 amino acids long. V lost 0 bases to trimming and J lost 7 bases, with 4 bases between them. The germline V gene has CDR1 SGHRS and CDR2 YFSETQ. CDR3 sequence (DNA): TGCGCCAGCAGCTTGGGATTTGGCTACACCTTC. This encodes CASSLGFGYTF.